This T cell receptor (beta chain) comes out of a study of a mutant IDH1 vaccine in newly diagnosed glioma. Study context: Before enrollment, the patients had been treated with radiotherapy alone, temozolomide alone, or both together. Most of them had received both. It was at week 35 that visit V12 occurred, and at week 47 that visit V13 did.

The protocol was immunoSEQ multiplex PCR, while the TCRdb copy is restricted to in-frame clones and leaves out a portion. The data show tens of thousands of clones, 80% to 90% seen once. This clone was recorded once. Its target is not known. Indicated time point: week 35, safety follow-up. Each dose of the vaccine consisted of 300 ug of mutant IDH1 20-mer peptide, with topical imiquimod. This TCR was recovered from a man younger than 45 with glioma. The sample here was PBMCs, taken from a glioma patient whose treatment included an IDH1 peptide vaccine.

CDR3 protein: CASGLDSLQGRVTDTQYF. The CDR3 nucleotides are TGTGCTAGTGGTTTGGACAGCTTACAGGGGAGGGTAACAGATACGCAGTATTTT. The rearrangement joins TRBV12-5 to TRBJ2-3; possibly TRBD1 or TRBD2 for D (7 bases each). V was shortened by 1 base and J by 3 bases, with 20 bases between the two germline ends. Per the germline V gene, CDR1 is LGHNT and CDR2 is FRNRAP. CDR3 size: 18 residues.